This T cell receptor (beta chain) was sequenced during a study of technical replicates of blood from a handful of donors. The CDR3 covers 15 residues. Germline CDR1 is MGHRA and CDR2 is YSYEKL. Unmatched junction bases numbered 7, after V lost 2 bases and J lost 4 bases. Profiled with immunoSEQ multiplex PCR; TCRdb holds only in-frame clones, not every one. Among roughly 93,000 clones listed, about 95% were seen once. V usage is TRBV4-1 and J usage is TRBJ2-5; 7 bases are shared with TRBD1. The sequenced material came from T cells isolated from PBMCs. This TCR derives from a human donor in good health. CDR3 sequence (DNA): TGCGCCAGCAGCCAAACAGGGGTGTTTGCAGAGACCCAGTACTTC. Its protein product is CASSQTGVFAETQYF.